The T cell receptor (beta chain) under discussion was sequenced for a study of cytomegalovirus exposure and HLA in healthy donors. Study results and limitations: For TCR beta chains, V- and J-gene trimming was later linked to a missense DCLRE1C variant. Some 16,000 TCR beta sequences were associated with HLA alleles at 0.05 false discovery rate in a later analysis.

The PCR contained 60 Vbeta and 13 Jbeta primers. Original handling: Per a later analysis, the number of unique TCR beta chains was roughly 80 million, of which 8.5 million to 11 million were shared. Using immunoSEQ multiplex PCR, the repertoire was profiled, and TCRdb retains in-frame clones only, with some absent. That table furnishes V, J and clone size, whereas the DNA furnished D and trimming. This sample has around 150,000 clones, with 77% found just once. CDR1 ENHRY and CDR2 SYGVKD come from the germline V gene. The CDR3 spans 14 residues. V was clipped by 0 bases and J by 8 bases, with 13 bases between them. Note on this clone: Its antigen remains unidentified.

The rearrangement links TRBV10-3 to TRBJ1-2; D gene unclear. This sequence originates from a woman in her 30s in good health and CMV-seronegative. Sample: PBMCs. The CDR3 spells CAISESSEVSGYTF. CDR3 DNA: TGTGCCATCAGTGAGTCATCTGAGGTGAGCGGCTACACCTTC.